The following is a T cell receptor (beta chain) sequence with its context. The CDR3 totals 19 residues. Germline CDR1 and CDR2: GTSNPN and SVGIG (reference sequence). The V gene lost 1 base and the J gene lost 2 bases, with 24 bases spanning the gap. This sample is drawn from a study of shared clonotypes between healthy human individuals. The wider study: Each donor had three CD4 naive, three CD4 memory, two CD8 naive and one CD8 memory plate.

Per sorted-subset replicate PCR, input was around 200 ng DNA, representing tens of thousands of T cell genomes. The protocol was immunoSEQ multiplex PCR, while the TCRdb copy is restricted to in-frame clones and leaves out a portion. Among more than 2,000,000 clones, around 94% were seen once, and the ten largest hold under 0.15%. The TCR comes from a man younger than 35 in good health. Sample: naive CD4+ T cells sorted from blood. Subset noted: CD45RA+ positively selected. This chain links TRBV30 with TRBJ1-3, with D perhaps TRBD1 (6 bases). Here the CDR3 DNA reads TGTGCCTGGAGTGCCCACTTACTCATAGGGGGGGCCCCTGGAAACACCATATATTTT. This sequence encodes CAWSAHLLIGGAPGNTIYF.